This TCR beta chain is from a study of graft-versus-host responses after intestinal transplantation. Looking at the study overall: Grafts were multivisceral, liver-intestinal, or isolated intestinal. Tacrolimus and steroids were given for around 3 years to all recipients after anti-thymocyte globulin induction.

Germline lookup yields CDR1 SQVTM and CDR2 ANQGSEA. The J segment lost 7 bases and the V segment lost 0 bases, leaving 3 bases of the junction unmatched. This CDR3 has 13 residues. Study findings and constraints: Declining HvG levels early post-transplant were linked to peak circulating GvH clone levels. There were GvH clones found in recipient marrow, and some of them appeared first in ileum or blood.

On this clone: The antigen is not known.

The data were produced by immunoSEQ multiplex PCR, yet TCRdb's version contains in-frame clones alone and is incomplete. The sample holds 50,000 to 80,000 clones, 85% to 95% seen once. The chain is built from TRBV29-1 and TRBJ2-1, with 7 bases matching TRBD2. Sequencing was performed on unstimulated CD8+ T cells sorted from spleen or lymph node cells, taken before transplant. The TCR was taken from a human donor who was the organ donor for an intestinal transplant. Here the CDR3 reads CSVEELAWNEQFF. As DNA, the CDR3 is TGCAGCGTTGAAGAACTAGCGTGGAATGAGCAGTTCTTC.